This T cell receptor (beta chain) emerged from a study of T cells after yellow fever vaccination. Generation of TCR cDNA used 5'RACE template switching (which added a universal primer site and UMIs). TCRdb recomputed calls from the 5' RACE reads with MiXCR, one row per CDR3 protein. The sample lists 450,000 to 650,000 distinct CDR3 sequences, about 13% occurring once. This CDR3 has 16 residues. V is TRBV21-1 and J is TRBJ2-1. TRBV21-1 is recorded as a pseudogene. This sequence originates from a man younger than 40 who received the YFV17D yellow fever vaccine. The sample was PBMCs, taken on the day of the yellow fever booster vaccination. The CDR3: CASSKRRREPYNEQFF. CDR3 nucleotide sequence: TGTGCCAGCAGCAAAAGGCGTCGGGAGCCCTACAATGAGCAGTTCTTC.